This T cell receptor beta chain was profiled in a study of T cell repertoires in cytomegalovirus infection. Across the whole study: Matching HLA type and CMV infection were both indicated by public TCR beta signatures. Overall study results and limits: Identification of carriers of CMV plus the relevant HLA was performed using cumulative public TCR beta family frequency. Clonotype analysis showed dominance of the ex vivo response by HLA-C-restricted CMV-specific TCR beta clonotypes.

The germline gives CDR1 MNHEY, CDR2 SVGAGI. This CDR3 comprises 14 residues. With 6 bases clipped from V and 3 bases from J, the junction kept 6 bases outside the gene matches. One entry per CDR3 protein, called by TCRdb with MiXCR from the reads. The sample contains some 320,000 distinct CDR3 sequences, approximately 9.5% of which appear only once. This clonotype has more than one count but fewer than ten. Its antigen is unknown. Sequenced material: PBMCs. The chain has TRBV6-5 and TRBJ2-7; 9 bases match TRBD2. The origin of this receptor is a human donor in good health (CMV status not recorded). Some clones in this sample may be carry-over from other donors' samples. The CDR3 DNA sequence: TGTGCCAGCAGACTTCTAGCGGGGTACTACGAGCAGTACTTC. This translates into CASRLLAGYYEQYF.